This entry lists 10 T cell receptor beta chains sequenced from one sample in a study of vaccination and CD4 T cells after COVID-19. Their cognate antigens are unknown. Researchers used the Oncomine TCR Beta short-read assay to sequence DNA from cultured CD4+ T cells. TCRdb reprocessed the PCR reads via MiXCR and lists one record per CDR3 protein. The sample holds approximately 18,000 distinct CDR3 sequences, 35% to 55% seen once. The treatment: roughly 10-day PBMC culture with coronavirus spike peptide pools or control peptides (ViraFEST assay). Sequenced material: CD4+ T cells from blood, cultured in vitro, taken after SARS-CoV-2 vaccination. Every receptor here comes from a human donor who had recovered from COVID-19.

This clonotype came up a few times. This rearrangement joins TRBV28 to TRBJ1-5; TRBD1 is a possible D gene (6 bases). This CDR3 has 18 residues. Germline V gene data show CDR1 as MDHEN and CDR2 as SYDVKM. V was cut by 4 bases and J by 3 bases, with 22 bases left in between. CDR3 loop: CASSSPIVTGIHNQPQHF. DNA of the CDR3: TGTGCCAGCAGTTCGCCTATCGTTACAGGGATACACAATCAGCCCCAGCATTTT.

A few counts support this clonotype. The CDR3 nucleotides read TGTGCCAGCAGTCAGGACAGGGGGCACGACAATGAGCAGTTCTTC. It encodes CASSQDRGHDNEQFF. The chain links TRBV6-1 to TRBJ2-1; 11 bases match TRBD1. V dropped 5 bases and J dropped 5; count of bases not matched to a gene: 5. The germline CDR1 and CDR2 sequences are MNHNS and SASEGT. CDR3 length equals 15 residues.

A few counts support this clonotype. The chain joins TRBV6-2 or TRBV6-3 to TRBJ1-6; D gene uncertain. The CDR3 is made up of 14 amino acids. Looked up from germline, CDR1 is MNHEY and CDR2 is SVGEGT. V shed 0 bases and J shed 9 bases, with 9 bases lying between them. Here the CDR3 DNA reads TGTGCCAGCAGTTACTCGGAGGGTTCTTCACCCCTCCACTTT. It specifies CASSYSEGSSPLHF.

The rearrangement links TRBV7-2 to TRBJ1-6; D is perhaps TRBD1 (6 bases). The CDR3 consists of 14 residues. Trimming stripped 7 bases from V and 7 bases from J, with 14 bases between. CDR1 is SGHTA and CDR2 is FQGNSA in the germline V gene. The CDR3 DNA reads as TGTGCCAGCACCATGAGCCAGGGGAATTCACCCCTCCACTTT. Encoded protein: CASTMSQGNSPLHF.

The genes are TRBV6-2 or TRBV6-3 and TRBJ1-1; the D gene is possibly TRBD1 (5 bases). The V end was cut by 6 bases, the J end by 6 bases, with 17 bases between. The CDR3 contains 14 residues. CDR1 is MNHEY, CDR2 SVGEGT, per germline. DNA of the CDR3: TGTGCCAGCAGCCCCCCGGGGGGAATGGCTGAAGCTTTCTTT. It specifies CASSPPGGMAEAFF.

The rearrangement joins TRBV20-1 to TRBJ1-2, with D perhaps TRBD1 (6 bases). Per germline, CDR1 DFQATT and CDR2 SNEGSKA (reference sequence). The CDR3 covers 12 residues. V was cut by 5 bases and J by 6 bases, with 13 bases left in between. CDR3 coding DNA: TGCAGTGCTGCTAGGGGGGCGAATGGCTACACCTTC. This codes for CSAARGANGYTF.

The gene calls are TRBV20-1 and TRBJ2-7; TRBD1 agrees at 11 bases. This CDR3 contains 15 residues. After removal of 6 bases from V and 1 base from J, the junction contained 8 bases not matched to a gene. Germline CDR1 reads DFQATT; CDR2 reads SNEGSKA (reference sequence). CDR3 region: CSAMNRDRGSYEQYF. The DNA for the CDR3 is TGCAGTGCCATGAACCGGGACAGGGGGTCCTACGAGCAGTACTTC.

The V and J genes are TRBV6-1 and TRBJ2-7; tentatively, D is TRBD1 (5 bases). Germline CDR1 is MNHNS and CDR2 is SASEGT. The CDR3 has 14 residues. Trimming shortened V by 1 base and J by 5 bases, and 12 bases separated the two germline ends. The chain's CDR3 is CASSEGAGYNEQYF. The CDR3, as DNA: TGTGCCAGCAGTGAAGGGGCAGGGTATAACGAGCAGTACTTC.

The chain combines TRBV6-5 with TRBJ1-1; perhaps TRBD1 as D (6 bases). The CDR3 is 15 amino acids. Looked up from germline, CDR1 is MNHEY and CDR2 is SVGAGI. The V gene lost 0 bases and the J gene lost 1 base, with 9 bases spanning the gap. The CDR3 DNA sequence: TGTGCCAGCAGTTACTCCCCGGACAGGAACACTGAAGCTTTCTTT. It specifies CASSYSPDRNTEAFF.

The chain couples TRBV7-2 to TRBJ2-3, with D perhaps matching TRBD1 (5 bases). Germline lookup yields CDR1 SGHTA and CDR2 FQGNSA. This CDR3 region has 17 residues. The V and J ends lost 0 bases and 6 bases respectively, with 19 bases between them. The CDR3 loop reads CASSLAFIGATTDTQYF. In DNA, the CDR3 is TGTGCCAGCAGCTTAGCGTTCATAGGGGCTACCACGGATACGCAGTATTTT.